These T cell receptor beta chains were read from a single sample in a study of blood T cell repertoires in COVID-19. Measured with immunoSEQ multiplex PCR; TCRdb has only the in-frame clones, and not every one. This table holds about 27,000 clones, roughly 66% found once. The sample was peripheral blood. The receptors come from a man aged 55 to 70 with active or convalescent COVID-19. The CDR3 runs from the conserved cysteine through the conserved F or W. The D gene is left open where the match is weak. Expanded clones get a size class; other rows say once, few or many, or leave the size out.

d_call j_call v_call clone_size cdr3_aa cdr3_nt
TRBD2 TRBJ2-6 TRBV10-3 NA CAISASGTGANVLTF TGTGCCATCAGCGCAAGCGGGACTGGGGCCAACGTCCTGACTTTC
NA TRBJ1-2 TRBV28 NA CASSLQTYGYTF TGTGCCAGCAGCCTACAGACCTATGGCTACACCTTC
TRBD1 TRBJ1-5 TRBV5-1 NA CASSPWPTGDSNQPQHF TGCGCCAGCAGCCCTTGGCCGACAGGGGATAGCAATCAGCCCCAGCATTTT
NA TRBJ1-2 TRBV10-1 medium-sized CASSQDTQSSGYTF TGCGCCAGCAGCCAGGACACACAAAGCAGCGGCTACACCTTC
TRBD1 TRBJ1-3 TRBV9 few CASSGNRGQGNTIYF TGTGCCAGCAGCGGAAACAGGGGGCAGGGAAACACCATATATTTT
NA TRBJ2-1 TRBV3-1/TRBV3-2 NA CASSRGLAGRTNSYNEQFF TGTGCCAGCAGCCGGGGCCTCGCGGGTCGGACTAACTCCTACAATGAGCAGTTCTTC
NA TRBJ2-4 TRBV28 NA CASSLLGGRGAAKNIQYF TGTGCCAGCAGCCTCCTTGGGGGTCGGGGGGCGGCCAAAAACATTCAGTACTTC
TRBD1 TRBJ1-2 TRBV2 NA CASGKTGGSNYGYTF TGTGCCAGCGGAAAGACAGGGGGGAGCAACTATGGCTACACCTTC
NA TRBJ2-3 TRBV24-1 NA CATSDTKPSERDTQYF TGTGCCACCAGTGACACAAAGCCTAGCGAACGGGATACGCAGTATTTT
TRBD1 TRBJ1-5 TRBV4-1 few CASSQPSGTGNQPQHF TGCGCCAGCAGCCAACCCTCGGGGACAGGGAATCAGCCCCAGCATTTT
NA TRBJ2-7 TRBV5-1 NA CASSLRSGYGTGTPEQYF TGCGCCAGCAGCTTGCGGTCGGGGTACGGCACCGGGACACCAGAGCAGTACTTC
TRBD2 TRBJ2-1 TRBV11-3 NA CASSLDLSGGNEQFF TGTGCCAGCAGCTTAGATCTGTCGGGGGGCAATGAGCAGTTCTTC
TRBD2 TRBJ2-3 TRBV11-2 NA CASSQIPGLAGEDTQYF TGTGCCAGCAGCCAGATCCCGGGACTAGCGGGAGAGGATACGCAGTATTTT
NA TRBJ1-1 TRBV19 few CASSLGRGPNTEAFF TGTGCCAGTAGTCTTGGAAGGGGTCCGAATACTGAAGCTTTCTTT
TRBD2 TRBJ2-3 TRBV7-3 NA CASSSGGSTDTQYF TGTGCCAGCTCTAGCGGGGGGAGCACAGATACGCAGTATTTT
TRBD2 TRBJ2-2 TRBV5-4 NA CASSLVGGVGTGELFF TGTGCCAGCAGCTTGGTGGGAGGGGTAGGCACCGGGGAGCTGTTTTTT
NA TRBJ2-7 TRBV11-1 NA CASSLGPSYEQYF TGTGCCAGCAGCTTAGGGCCCTCCTACGAGCAGTACTTC
TRBD1 TRBJ1-1 TRBV28 NA CASSSYGTGRPEAFF TGTGCCAGCAGTTCATACGGGACAGGGCGGCCTGAAGCTTTCTTT
TRBD1 TRBJ1-1 TRBV19 NA CASSLRTGGENTEAFF TGTGCCAGTAGTCTAAGGACAGGGGGGGAGAACACTGAAGCTTTCTTT
NA TRBJ1-5 TRBV15 NA CATSRDRTDNQPQHF TGTGCCACCAGCAGAGATCGGACAGACAATCAGCCCCAGCATTTT
TRBD1 TRBJ1-2 TRBV2 once CASKRDRVDYGYTF TGTGCCAGCAAGAGGGACAGGGTGGACTATGGCTACACCTTC
TRBD2 TRBJ2-3 TRBV5-1 NA CASSLLAGGGTDTQYF TGCGCCAGCAGCTTACTAGCGGGGGGCGGCACAGATACGCAGTATTTT
NA TRBJ2-7 TRBV21-1 NA CASSKALDGGGEQYF TGTGCCAGCAGCAAAGCGCTGGACGGAGGTGGGGAGCAGTACTTC
TRBD1 TRBJ1-1 TRBV5-4 medium-sized CASSPPGQPSQMNTEAFF TGTGCCAGCAGCCCTCCGGGACAGCCAAGCCAAATGAACACTGAAGCTTTCTTT
NA TRBJ1-1 TRBV28 NA CASSLFWSGNTEAFF TGTGCCAGCAGTTTATTTTGGTCGGGGAACACTGAAGCTTTCTTT
TRBD1 TRBJ1-2 TRBV11-3 NA CASAPGGESSGYTF TGTGCCAGCGCGCCAGGGGGCGAAAGTTCCGGCTACACCTTC
TRBD1 TRBJ2-2 TRBV5-1 NA CASSLGRTGGRSGELFF TGCGCCAGCAGCTTGGGAAGGACAGGGGGCCGTTCCGGGGAGCTGTTTTTT
NA TRBJ2-1 TRBV10-2 NA CASRLGGYYNEQFF TGCGCCAGCAGGCTGGGGGGATACTACAATGAGCAGTTCTTC
NA TRBJ2-2 TRBV7-2 once CASSLNLLLSSGELFF TGTGCCAGCAGCTTAAATTTGTTGTTGAGCTCCGGGGAGCTGTTTTTT
TRBD1 TRBJ2-7 TRBV9 NA CASSDDRVVGEQYF TGTGCCAGCAGCGATGACAGGGTCGTCGGCGAGCAGTACTTC
TRBD2 TRBJ2-3 TRBV7-3 NA CASSPGTRGTDTQYF TGTGCCAGCAGCCCCGGGACTAGGGGCACAGATACGCAGTATTTT
TRBD1 TRBJ2-5 TRBV5-6 few CASSPLAGRTGLRETQYF TGTGCCAGCAGCCCGTTGGCAGGTCGGACAGGATTACGAGAGACCCAGTACTTC